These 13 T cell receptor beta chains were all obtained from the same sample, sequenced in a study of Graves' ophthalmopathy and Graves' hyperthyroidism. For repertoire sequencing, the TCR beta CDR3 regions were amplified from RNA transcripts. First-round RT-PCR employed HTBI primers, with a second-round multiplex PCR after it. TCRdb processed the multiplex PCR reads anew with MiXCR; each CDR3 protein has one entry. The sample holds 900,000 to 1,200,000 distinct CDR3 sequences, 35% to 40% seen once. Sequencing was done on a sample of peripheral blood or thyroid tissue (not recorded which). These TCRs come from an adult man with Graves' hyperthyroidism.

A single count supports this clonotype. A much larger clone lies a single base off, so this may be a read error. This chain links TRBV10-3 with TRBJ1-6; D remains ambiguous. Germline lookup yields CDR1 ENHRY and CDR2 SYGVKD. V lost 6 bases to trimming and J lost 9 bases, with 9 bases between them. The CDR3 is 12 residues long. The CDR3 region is CAIRSGGSPLHF. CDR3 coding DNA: TGTGCCATCAGGTCCGGCGGTTCACCCCTCCACTTT.

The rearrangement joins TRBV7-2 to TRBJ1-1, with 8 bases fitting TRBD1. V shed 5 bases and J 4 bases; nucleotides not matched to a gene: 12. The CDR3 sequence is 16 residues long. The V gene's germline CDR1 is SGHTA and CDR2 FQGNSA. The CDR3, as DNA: TGTGCCAGCAGCCTTAGGGGTTGGGGGACAGGCACTGAAGCTTTCTTT. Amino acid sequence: CASSLRGWGTGTEAFF.

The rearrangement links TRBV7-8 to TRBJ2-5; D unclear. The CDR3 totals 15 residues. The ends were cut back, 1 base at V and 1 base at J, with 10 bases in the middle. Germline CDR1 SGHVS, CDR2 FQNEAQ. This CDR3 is CASSLDRLLQETQYF. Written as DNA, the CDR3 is TGTGCCAGCAGCTTAGATCGACTTCTCCAAGAGACCCAGTACTTC.

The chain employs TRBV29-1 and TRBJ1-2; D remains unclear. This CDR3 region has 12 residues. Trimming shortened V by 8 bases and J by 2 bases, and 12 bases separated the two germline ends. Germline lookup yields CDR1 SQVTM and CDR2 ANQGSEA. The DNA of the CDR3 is TGCAGCTTAGCTCAAGAAAACTATGGCTACACCTTC. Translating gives CSLAQENYGYTF.

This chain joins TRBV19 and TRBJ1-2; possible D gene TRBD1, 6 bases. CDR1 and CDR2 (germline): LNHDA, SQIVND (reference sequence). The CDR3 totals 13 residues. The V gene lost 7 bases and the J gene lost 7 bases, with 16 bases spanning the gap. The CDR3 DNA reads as TGTGCCAGTACACAGGGACGTTTCGGTGGCTACACCTTC. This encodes CASTQGRFGGYTF.

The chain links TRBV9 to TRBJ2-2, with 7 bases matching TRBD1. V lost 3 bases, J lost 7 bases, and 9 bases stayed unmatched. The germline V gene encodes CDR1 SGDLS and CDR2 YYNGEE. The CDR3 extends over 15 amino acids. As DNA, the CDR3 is TGTGCCAGCAGCGCCCCGACAGGGTCCGTCGGGGAGCTGTTTTTT. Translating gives CASSAPTGSVGELFF.

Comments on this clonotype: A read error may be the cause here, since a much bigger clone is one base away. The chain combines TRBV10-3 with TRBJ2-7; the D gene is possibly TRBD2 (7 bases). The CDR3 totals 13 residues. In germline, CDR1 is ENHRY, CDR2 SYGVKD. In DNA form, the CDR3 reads TGTGCCAGCAGTAGGGGGGGATTCGGCGAGCAGCACTTC. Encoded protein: CASSRGGFGEQHF.

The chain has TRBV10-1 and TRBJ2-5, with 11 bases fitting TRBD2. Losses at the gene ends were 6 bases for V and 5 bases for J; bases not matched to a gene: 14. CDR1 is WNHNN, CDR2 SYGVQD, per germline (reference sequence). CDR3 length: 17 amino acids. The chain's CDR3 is CASSLTMTSGDWETQYF. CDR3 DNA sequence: TGCGCCAGCAGCCTCACAATGACTAGCGGGGACTGGGAGACCCAGTACTTC.

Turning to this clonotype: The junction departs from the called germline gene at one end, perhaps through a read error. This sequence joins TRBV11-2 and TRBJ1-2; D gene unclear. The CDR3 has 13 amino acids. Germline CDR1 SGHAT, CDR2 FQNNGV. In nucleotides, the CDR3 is TGCGCCAGCAGCCGGGATGGGATCTATGGCTACACCTTC. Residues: CASSRDGIYGYTF.

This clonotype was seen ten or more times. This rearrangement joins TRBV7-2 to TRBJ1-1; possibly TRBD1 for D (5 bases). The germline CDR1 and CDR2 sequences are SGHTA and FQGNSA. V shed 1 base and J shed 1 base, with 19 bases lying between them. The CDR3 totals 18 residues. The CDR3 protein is CASSLEVSWGYGNTEAFF. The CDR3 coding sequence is TGTGCCAGCAGCTTAGAAGTGTCGTGGGGGTATGGGAACACTGAAGCTTTCTTT. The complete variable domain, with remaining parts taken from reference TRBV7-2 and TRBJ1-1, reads GAGVSQSPSNKVTEKGKDVELRCDPISGHTALYWYRQSLGQGLEFLIYFQGNSAPDKSGLPSDRFSAERTGGSVSTLTIQRTQQEDSAVYLCASSLEVSWGYGNTEAFFGQGTRLTVV.

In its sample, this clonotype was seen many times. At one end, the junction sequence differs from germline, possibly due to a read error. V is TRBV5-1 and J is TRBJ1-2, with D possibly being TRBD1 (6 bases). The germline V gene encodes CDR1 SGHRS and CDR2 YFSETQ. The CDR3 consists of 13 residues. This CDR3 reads CASSLSTGLGYTF. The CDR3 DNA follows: TGTGCCAGCAGCTTAAGTACAGGGTTGGGCTACACCTTC.

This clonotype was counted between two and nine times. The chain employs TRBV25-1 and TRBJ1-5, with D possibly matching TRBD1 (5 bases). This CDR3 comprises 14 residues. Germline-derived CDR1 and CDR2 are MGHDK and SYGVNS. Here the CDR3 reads CATRQIYSNQPQHF. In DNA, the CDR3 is TGTGCAACCCGACAGATTTATAGCAATCAGCCCCAGCATTTT.

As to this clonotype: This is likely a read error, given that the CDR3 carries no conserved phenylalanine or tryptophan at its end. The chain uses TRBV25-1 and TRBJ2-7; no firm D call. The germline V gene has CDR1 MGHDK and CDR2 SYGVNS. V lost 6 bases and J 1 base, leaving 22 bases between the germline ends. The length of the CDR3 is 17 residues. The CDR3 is CASSLLGWAGRSYEQYL. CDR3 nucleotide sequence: TGTGCCAGCAGCTTATTGGGTTGGGCCGGGCGATCCTACGAGCAGTACCTC.